This entry is about one T cell receptor beta chain. Libraries were prepared by immunoSEQ multiplex PCR; TCRdb keeps only in-frame clonotypes and omits some of them. The sample shows around 260,000 clones, roughly 89% of them seen only once. The sample comes from a study of blood T cell repertoires in COVID-19. CDR1 is KGHSH and CDR2 is LQKENI in the germline V gene. The CDR3 loop spans 16 amino acids. V was pared by 3 bases and J by 0 bases, with 12 bases between. The sample comprised peripheral blood. This TCR was sampled from a woman aged 25 to 39 with active or convalescent COVID-19. This sequence joins TRBV18 and TRBJ2-1; no clear D gene. CDR3 sequence: CASSPTAVSSYNEQFF. Written as DNA, the CDR3 is TGTGCCAGCTCACCGACTGCGGTGAGCTCCTACAATGAGCAGTTCTTC.